The rows below give T cell receptor beta chains drawn from one sample of a study of shared clonotypes between healthy human individuals. Assay used: immunoSEQ multiplex PCR; TCRdb lists only in-frame clones, some missing. The sample shows 2 million to 3 million clones, more than 85% of them seen only once. Sequenced: naive CD4+ T cells from PBMCs. Receptors originate from a man aged 18 to 35 in good health. Some clones in this sample may be carry-over from other donors' samples. Both conserved end residues are part of each CDR3. The D gene is left open where the match is weak. Rows give clone size only sometimes, using once, few, many, or a class for an expanded clone.

CDR3 protein: CASSIGQPNTDTQYF
CDR3 DNA: TGCGCCAGCAGCATAGGACAGCCCAACACAGATACGCAGTATTTT
clone size: -
V gene: TRBV5-1
D gene: -
CDR3 length: 15
J gene: TRBJ2-3

CDR3 protein: CASRPLGGNTEAFF
CDR3 DNA: TGTGCCAGTAGGCCTTTGGGGGGGAACACTGAAGCTTTCTTT
clone size: -
V gene: TRBV19
D gene: -
CDR3 length: 14
J gene: TRBJ1-1

CDR3 protein: CASSSSRGLATDTQYF
CDR3 DNA: TGTGCCAGCAGTTCCAGCCGGGGGCTAGCAACAGATACGCAGTATTTT
clone size: -
V gene: TRBV6-5
D gene: -
CDR3 length: 16
J gene: TRBJ2-3

CDR3 protein: CASSIGGVTDTQYF
CDR3 DNA: TGTGCCAGTAGTATCGGAGGCGTCACAGATACGCAGTATTTT
clone size: -
V gene: TRBV19
D gene: -
CDR3 length: 14
J gene: TRBJ2-3

CDR3 protein: CASSEVAGSARVENF
CDR3 DNA: TGTGCCAGCAGTGAAGTCGCTGGTTCTGCCCGGGTCGAGAACTTC
clone size: once
V gene: TRBV6-1
D gene: -
CDR3 length: 15
J gene: TRBJ2-4

CDR3 protein: CASSLGTGRPTYEQYF
CDR3 DNA: TGTGCCAGCAGCTTAGGAACGGGCAGGCCAACCTACGAGCAGTACTTC
clone size: -
V gene: TRBV7-6
D gene: -
CDR3 length: 16
J gene: TRBJ2-7

CDR3 protein: CASSPAGSVYNYGYTF
CDR3 DNA: TGTGCCAGCAGCCCCGCGGGGTCCGTTTATAACTATGGCTACACCTTC
clone size: -
V gene: TRBV28
D gene: -
CDR3 length: 16
J gene: TRBJ1-2

CDR3 protein: CASSLAGVAYEQYF
CDR3 DNA: TGTGCCAGCAGCTTAGCCGGGGTAGCCTACGAGCAGTACTTC
clone size: -
V gene: TRBV7-9
D gene: -
CDR3 length: 14
J gene: TRBJ2-7

CDR3 protein: CASSRTGQLSYEQYF
CDR3 DNA: TGTGCCAGTAGCCGAACGGGACAGCTCTCCTACGAGCAGTACTTC
clone size: -
V gene: TRBV4-2
D gene: TRBD1
CDR3 length: 15
J gene: TRBJ2-7

CDR3 protein: CASTESRGLKNSPLHF
CDR3 DNA: TGTGCCAGCACCGAGTCGCGGGGTTTGAAGAATTCACCCCTCCACTTT
clone size: -
V gene: TRBV2
D gene: -
CDR3 length: 16
J gene: TRBJ1-6

CDR3 protein: CASSQTPVGHEQFF
CDR3 DNA: TGCGCCAGCAGCCAAACCCCCGTAGGCCATGAGCAGTTCTTC
clone size: -
V gene: TRBV4-1
D gene: -
CDR3 length: 14
J gene: TRBJ2-1

CDR3 protein: CASSFWQGMSSRKLFF
CDR3 DNA: TGTGCCAGCAGTTTTTGGCAGGGTATGAGCAGTCGAAAACTGTTTTTT
clone size: -
V gene: TRBV28
D gene: -
CDR3 length: 16
J gene: TRBJ1-4

CDR3 protein: CASSSFSQPSGNTIYF
CDR3 DNA: TGTGCCAGCAGTTCCTTTTCCCAGCCCTCTGGAAACACCATATATTTT
clone size: -
V gene: TRBV28
D gene: -
CDR3 length: 16
J gene: TRBJ1-3

CDR3 protein: CASSEAAVRANVLTF
CDR3 DNA: TGTGCCAGCAGTGAAGCGGCGGTGCGAGCCAACGTCCTGACTTTC
clone size: -
V gene: TRBV2
D gene: -
CDR3 length: 15
J gene: TRBJ2-6

CDR3 protein: CSALRVRGYTF
CDR3 DNA: TGCAGTGCTCTCAGGGTACGTGGCTACACCTTC
clone size: -
V gene: TRBV20-1
D gene: -
CDR3 length: 11
J gene: TRBJ1-2

CDR3 protein: CASTSLRLGATGNTIYF
CDR3 DNA: TGTGCCAGCACTTCCTTACGGTTGGGGGCTACTGGAAACACCATATATTTT
clone size: -
V gene: TRBV7-8
D gene: -
CDR3 length: 17
J gene: TRBJ1-3

CDR3 protein: CASSPPANNEKLFF
CDR3 DNA: TGTGCCAGCAGCCCCCCTGCCAATAATGAAAAACTGTTTTTT
clone size: -
V gene: TRBV11-2
D gene: -
CDR3 length: 14
J gene: TRBJ1-4